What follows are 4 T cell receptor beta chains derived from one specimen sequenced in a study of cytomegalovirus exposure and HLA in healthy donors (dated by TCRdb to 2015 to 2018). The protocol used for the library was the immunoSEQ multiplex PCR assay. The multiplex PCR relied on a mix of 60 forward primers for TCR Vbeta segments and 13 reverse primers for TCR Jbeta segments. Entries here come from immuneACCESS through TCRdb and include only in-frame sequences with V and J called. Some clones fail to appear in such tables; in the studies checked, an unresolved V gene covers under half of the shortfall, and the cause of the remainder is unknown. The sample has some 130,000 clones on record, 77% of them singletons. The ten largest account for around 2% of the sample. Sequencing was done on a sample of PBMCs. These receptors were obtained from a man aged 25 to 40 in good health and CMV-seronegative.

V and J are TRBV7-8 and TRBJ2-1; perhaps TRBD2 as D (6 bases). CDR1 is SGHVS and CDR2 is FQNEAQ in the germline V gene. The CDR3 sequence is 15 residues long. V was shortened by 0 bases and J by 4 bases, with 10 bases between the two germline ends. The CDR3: CASSLATRPYNEQFF. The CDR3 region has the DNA TGTGCCAGCAGCTTAGCGACTAGACCGTACAATGAGCAGTTCTTC. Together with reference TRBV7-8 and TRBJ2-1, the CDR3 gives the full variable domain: GAGVSQSPRYKVAKRGQDVALRCDPISGHVSLFWYQQALGQGPEFLTYFQNEAQLDKSGLPSDRFFAERPEGSVSTLKIQRTQQEDSAVYLCASSLATRPYNEQFFGPGTRLTVL.

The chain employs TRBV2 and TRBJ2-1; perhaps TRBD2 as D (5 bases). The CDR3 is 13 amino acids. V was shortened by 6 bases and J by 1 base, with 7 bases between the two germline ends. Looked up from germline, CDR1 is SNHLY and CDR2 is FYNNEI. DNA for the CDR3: TGTGCCAGCAGCGGGAATTCCTACAATGAGCAGTTCTTC. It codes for CASSGNSYNEQFF.

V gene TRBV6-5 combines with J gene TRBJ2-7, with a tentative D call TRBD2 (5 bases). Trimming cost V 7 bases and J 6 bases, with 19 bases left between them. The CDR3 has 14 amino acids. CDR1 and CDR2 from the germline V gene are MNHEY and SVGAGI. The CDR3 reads CASNPNGGRTEQYF. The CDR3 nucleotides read TGTGCCAGCAACCCCAATGGAGGCCGCACCGAGCAGTACTTC.

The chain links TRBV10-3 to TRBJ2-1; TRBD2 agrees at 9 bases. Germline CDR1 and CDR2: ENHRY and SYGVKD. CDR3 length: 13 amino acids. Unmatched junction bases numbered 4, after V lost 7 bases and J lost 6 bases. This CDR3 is CAITASGTNEQFF. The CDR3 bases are TGTGCCATCACGGCTAGCGGGACCAATGAGCAGTTCTTC.